This T cell receptor (beta chain) came from a study of cytomegalovirus exposure and HLA in healthy donors. Notes on this clone: The antigen remains unidentified.

Whole-study results and caveats: Per a later analysis, 18,000 or so TCR beta sequences showed association with HLA alleles at 0.05 false discovery rate. Sequencing probably produced one cluster of sequence variants that were highly shared. Immune exposure information available was restricted to CMV serostatus. Researchers catalogued 164 TCR beta chains as cytomegalovirus-associated.

Germline values: CDR1 SEHNR, CDR2 FQNEAQ (reference sequence). The CDR3 is made up of 17 amino acids. Amplification used 60 Vbeta primers and 13 Jbeta primers. Only in-frame clones appear in the TCRdb table, and some are missing; sequencing was by immunoSEQ multiplex PCR. Among about 110,000 clones listed, 74% were seen once. The sequence was collected from a woman between 40 and 55 years old in good health and CMV-seropositive. What was sequenced was PBMCs. The J gene is TRBJ2-5, the V gene TRBV7-9; 10 positions agree with TRBD1. Matching the DNA end better, TRBJ2-7 makes the J call doubtful. The CDR3 here is CASSLGARQGAGYEQYF. CDR3 sequence (DNA): TGTGCCAGCAGCTTGGGGGCGAGACAGGGGGCCGGATACGAGCAGTACTTC.